This T cell receptor (beta chain) comes out of a study of radiation and T cells in renal cell carcinoma. As to time point: blood 4 weeks post-SBRT, at nephrectomy. Sample treatment: 15 Gy SBRT to primary tumor, nephrectomy 4 weeks later. Germline V gene data show CDR1 as SEHNR and CDR2 as FQNEAQ (reference sequence). The CDR3 runs 14 residues. Deletions cut 7 bases from V and 2 bases from J, with 11 bases between. Assay used: immunoSEQ multiplex PCR; TCRdb lists only in-frame clones, some missing. The sample has over 120,000 clones; 65% to 90% are singletons. The V call is TRBV7-9, the J call TRBJ2-2, with unresolved D. The sequenced sample was blood, obtained from a patient whose treatment included radiotherapy and nephrectomy. This TCR was sampled from a woman between 50 and 59 years old with renal cell carcinoma. The CDR3 is CASKFGVNTGELFF. As DNA, the CDR3 is TGTGCCAGCAAATTTGGAGTTAACACCGGGGAGCTGTTTTTT.